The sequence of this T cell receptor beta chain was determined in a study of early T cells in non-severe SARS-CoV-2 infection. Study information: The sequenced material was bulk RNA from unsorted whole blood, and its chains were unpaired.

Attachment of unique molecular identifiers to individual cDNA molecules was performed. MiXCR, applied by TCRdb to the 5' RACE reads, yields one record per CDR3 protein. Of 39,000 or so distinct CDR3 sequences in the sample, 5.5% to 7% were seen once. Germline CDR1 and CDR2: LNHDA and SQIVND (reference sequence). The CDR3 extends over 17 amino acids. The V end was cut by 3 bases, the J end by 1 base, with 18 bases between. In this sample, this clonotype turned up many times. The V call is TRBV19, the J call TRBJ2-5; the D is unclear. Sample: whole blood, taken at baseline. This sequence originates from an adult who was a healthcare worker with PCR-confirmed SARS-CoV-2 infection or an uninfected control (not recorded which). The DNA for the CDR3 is TGTGCCAGTAGTATCTCCCGGGTGGGCATCGCCCAAGAGACCCAGTACTTC. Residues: CASSISRVGIAQETQYF.